This T cell receptor beta chain stems from a study of T cells in Graves' hyperthyroidism and ophthalmopathy. Not enrolled were patients with uncontrolled infection, other autoimmune disease, pregnancy or lactation. There were TCR beta CDR3 regions amplified from RNA transcripts. Researchers ran a first-round RT-PCR on the TCR CDR3 using the HTBI primer set. A single record per CDR3 protein comes from TCRdb applying MiXCR to the multiplex PCR reads. Altogether some 770,000 distinct CDR3 sequences are present, about 15% being singletons, with the ten largest covering approximately 8%. This clonotype was detected a few times. The source of this sequence is a man between 18 and 35 years old with Graves' hyperthyroidism. The source material was blood.

The CDR3 region has the DNA TGTGCCAGCAAGGGTTACGGGAGGAACGATGAGCAGTTCTTC. Protein: CASKGYGRNDEQFF. The chain employs TRBV6-2 or TRBV6-3 and TRBJ2-1, with TRBD2 matching 7 bases. Germline V gene sequence: CDR1 MNHEY, CDR2 SVGEGT. The V gene end was trimmed by 7 bases and the J gene end by 8 bases; junction bases not matched to a gene: 11. The CDR3 has 14 amino acids.